This TCR beta chain was documented in a study of PD-1 blockade in classical Hodgkin lymphoma (TCRdb year 2020). With respect to the entire study: Nivolumab dosing was 3 mg/kg intravenously every 2 weeks, continuing until either disease progression or unacceptable toxicity. A peripheral blood immune signature of response to PD-1 blockade in classical Hodgkin lymphoma was defined using TCR beta sequencing and CyTOF.

On the study overall, not on this receptor specifically: Lower diversity was seen in patients whose nivolumab began less than 1 year after ASCT, and these patients were left out of later analyses so that immune reconstitution would not confound the results. Baseline TCR diversity was reported to be lower in newly diagnosed patients than in healthy donors and to be lower still in relapsed/refractory patients. Only a single clinical trial cohort was studied, and what caused the repertoire differences, possibly disease activity or prior therapy, remained undefined. CD4+ but not CD8+ TCR diversity rose significantly by C4D1 (p=0.0027 vs p=0.16), most apparent in complete responders (p=0.02). Trial patients with a complete response had baseline diversity similar to that of newly diagnosed patients, while partial responders and progressors had significantly lower diversity.

Trimming leaves V shorter by 0 bases and J shorter by 1 base, with the junction holding 5 bases beyond the gene matches. The CDR3 starts with the cysteine, ends with the phenylalanine, and has 17 residues. CDR3 DNA is the only sequence kept; it has 51 bases, read in frame from the first base. CDR1 and CDR2 (SGHVS, FNYEAQ) derive from the germline V gene. The time point label on this specimen signifies: cycle 2 day 1 (C2D1) of nivolumab. All trial patients had relapsed after autologous stem cell transplantation, with cohorts A, B and C differing in prior brentuximab vedotin exposure. A total of 56 patients with relapsed/refractory classical Hodgkin lymphoma made up the trial cohort, and each patient's best overall response was complete response, partial response or progressive disease. In the multi-cohort phase II CheckMate 205 trial, trial patients received single-agent nivolumab. An independent review committee assessed best overall response using the 2007 International Working Group response criteria. PBMCs from the trial were collected at three points: immediately before nivolumab initiation (C1D1), and during therapy at cycle 2 day 1 and cycle 4 day 1. Peripheral blood was collected in 8 mL Vacutainer Cell Preparation Tubes, from which PBMCs were isolated by centrifugation and then cryopreserved.

Genomic DNA was isolated using the Qiagen DNeasy kit from unsorted PBMCs as well as from negatively selected CD4+ and CD8+ fractions. Using primers that anneal to V and J segments, immunoSEQ multiplex PCR amplified the TCR beta CDR3 regions. A synthetic immune receptor repertoire was used to minimize amplification bias, and any residual bias was removed computationally once sequencing was done. The source study handled its data this way. Custom Python scripts were used to quantify repertoire diversity as the Shannon entropy index. The unsorted, CD4+ and CD8+ repertoires were each analyzed separately, with the exception of combined analyses, where CD4+ and CD8+ sequences were merged in silico. A clone counted as expanded when the clone's frequency after treatment rose at least 2-fold relative to C1D1, and clones undetected at baseline were given a pseudocount of 0.5. Singleton clones were defined as clones with 0 or 1 copy at C1D1, and non-singleton clones were defined as clones with 2 or more copies. Clones expanded in unsorted samples were assigned a CD4+, CD8+ or unknown annotation through matching of protein sequences in sorted samples from the same patient. Wilcoxon tests on paired samples were used to test changes in diversity from C1D1 to C4D1. TCRdb mirrors the immuneACCESS table, restricted to in-frame sequences. Some clones are absent from its copies; in checked studies, under half trace to an unresolved V gene, and the reason for the others is unknown. That table gives V, J and clone size, and the DNA gave D and trimming. The sample has around 18,000 clones on record, 75% to 85% of them singletons. The ten most abundant clones make up around 17% of the sample.

Concerning this clone: Its antigen remains undetermined. Base qualities were left out, and no much larger clone turns up one base away.

The origin of this receptor is a human donor with classical Hodgkin lymphoma. Source: peripheral blood mononuclear cells (PBMCs), taken before the second cycle of nivolumab. Recombination linked TRBV7-6 to TRBJ2-3, and 9 bases in between align with TRBD2. This receptor carries the CDR3 CASSLAGAGGGTDTQYF. The nucleotide sequence reads as follows: TGTGCCAGCAGCTTAGCGGGAGCGGGGGGAGGCACAGATACGCAGTATTTT.